The 18 T cell receptor beta chains in this list originate from one sample, sequenced in a study of shared clonotypes between healthy human individuals. Repertoires were generated with immunoSEQ multiplex PCR, while TCRdb's copy carries only in-frame clones and drops some. The data hold about 2.5 million clones, with less than 95% observed a single time. What was sequenced was naive CD4+ T cells from PBMCs. The subset here: CD45RA+ positively selected. Receptor source: a man between 18 and 29 years old in good health. Some clones in this sample may be carry-over from other donors' samples.

The chain has TRBV5-6 and TRBJ2-5; the D gene is possibly TRBD1 (6 bases). The CDR3 contains 13 residues. The V end was cut by 1 base, the J end by 5 bases, with 9 bases between. Germline CDR1 SGHDT, CDR2 YYEEEE. The DNA of the CDR3 is TGTGCCAGCAGCTTGTTGAGGGGGGAGACCCAGTACTTC. Encoded protein: CASSLLRGETQYF.

Worth noting for this clone: Other DNA sequences from this sample encode an identical CDR3 as well. This chain uses TRBV5-1 with TRBJ1-1, with 7 positions matching TRBD1. Germline V CDR1 and CDR2: SGHRS, YFSETQ. After removal of 4 bases from V and 4 bases from J, the junction contained 4 bases not matched to a gene. This CDR3 is built from 13 residues. Here the CDR3 DNA reads TGCGCCAGCAGCGCGACAGGGTTCACTGAAGCTTTCTTT. Protein product: CASSATGFTEAFF.

For this clone: In the same sample, other DNA sequences code for this CDR3. The CDR3 DNA reads TGTGCCAGCAGCTCGGGACTAGTCTCCTACGAGCAGTACTTC. It translates to CASSSGLVSYEQYF. V usage is TRBV7-2 and J usage is TRBJ2-7, with TRBD2 identical over 8 bases. Germline values: CDR1 SGHTA, CDR2 FQGNSA. Germline trimming cut 4 bases from V and 0 bases from J; bases unmatched to any gene: 2. This CDR3 region has 14 residues.

This chain links TRBV5-1 with TRBJ2-1; the D gene is possibly TRBD2 (5 bases). This CDR3 comprises 16 residues. CDR1 is SGHRS, CDR2 YFSETQ, per germline. Trimming stripped 0 bases from V and 5 bases from J, with 15 bases between. The CDR3 nucleotides are TGCGCCAGCAGCTTGGCCGGGGAGTTATACGACAATGAGCAGTTCTTC. Translation: CASSLAGELYDNEQFF.

The chain links TRBV19 to TRBJ2-1; 7 bases align to TRBD2. Looked up from germline, CDR1 is LNHDA and CDR2 is SQIVND (reference sequence). V was clipped by 5 bases and J by 7 bases; unmatched bases: 5. The CDR3 length is 13 residues. The CDR3 region is CASSAHGGNEQFF. The CDR3 coding sequence is TGTGCCAGTAGTGCCCACGGGGGGAATGAGCAGTTCTTC. Supplemented by reference TRBV19 and TRBJ2-1, the full variable domain reads DGGITQSPKYLFRKEGQNVTLSCEQNLNHDAMYWYRQDPGQGLRLIYYSQIVNDFQKGDIAEGYSVSREKKESFPLTVTSAQKNPTAFYLCASSAHGGNEQFFGPGTRLTVL.

This chain joins TRBV15 and TRBJ2-5; 13 nucleotides line up with TRBD2. V lost 1 base to trimming and J lost 5 bases; unmatched junction nucleotides: 7. Germline V CDR1 and CDR2: LNHNV, YYDKDF (reference sequence). This CDR3 has 17 residues. This CDR3 is CATSRGTSGRAGETQYF. The DNA of the CDR3 is TGTGCCACCAGCAGAGGTACTAGCGGGAGGGCCGGTGAGACCCAGTACTTC. Filled out from reference TRBV15 and TRBJ2-5, the complete variable domain reads DAMVIQNPRYQVTQFGKPVTLSCSQTLNHNVMYWYQQKSSQAPKLLFHYYDKDFNNEADTPDNFQSRRPNTSFCFLDIRSPGLGDTAMYLCATSRGTSGRAGETQYFGPGTRLLVL.

Notes on this clone: The identical CDR3 is also encoded by other nucleotide sequences in the sample. The CDR3 sequence: CASSDGNQPQHF. The CDR3 DNA is TGTGCCAGCTCGGACGGGAATCAGCCCCAGCATTTT. The chain employs TRBV2 and TRBJ1-5; D is unclear. The germline V gene has CDR1 SNHLY and CDR2 FYNNEI. CDR3 length: 12 amino acids. Trimming removed 8 bases at V and 4 bases at J, with 9 bases between.

This clone was recorded once. The chain links TRBV5-4 to TRBJ1-3; no reliable D call. The V gene's germline CDR1 is SGHNT and CDR2 YYREEE (reference sequence). This CDR3 spans 15 amino acids. The V end was cut by 3 bases, the J end by 3 bases, with 13 bases between. The CDR3 DNA follows: TGTGCCAGCAGCTGGAATTGGGGAAATGGAAACACCATATATTTT. It specifies CASSWNWGNGNTIYF.

The chain uses TRBV7-9 and TRBJ2-1, with a possible D match to TRBD2 (7 bases). V was trimmed by 5 bases and J by 5 bases, leaving 16 bases between them. There are 15 residues in the CDR3. Germline V gene lookup returns CDR1 SEHNR and CDR2 FQNEAQ (reference sequence). The CDR3 nucleotides read TGTGCCAGCAGCCCCCGGGGGGCCCCTAACAATGAGCAGTTCTTC. It translates to CASSPRGAPNNEQFF.

The V and J genes are TRBV7-9 and TRBJ1-3, with 8 nucleotides matching TRBD1. Trimming removed 5 bases from V and 2 bases from J; junction bases left unmatched: 5. CDR1 SEHNR and CDR2 FQNEAQ come from the germline V gene (reference sequence). CDR3 size: 15 residues. The CDR3 reads CASSADRDTGNTIYF. In DNA, the CDR3 is TGTGCCAGCAGCGCGGACAGGGATACTGGAAACACCATATATTTT.

In its sample, this clone was seen a few times. The chain uses TRBV27 and TRBJ1-5; D not resolved. Germline lookup yields CDR1 MNHEY and CDR2 SMNVEV (reference sequence). The CDR3 is 13 amino acids. V lost 6 bases and J lost 5, with 11 bases in between. The chain's CDR3 is CASSRSGYQPQHF. The CDR3 nucleotides are TGTGCCAGCAGCCGGTCGGGCTATCAGCCCCAGCATTTT.

This chain uses TRBV4-1 with TRBJ2-7, with D unresolved. This CDR3 spans 15 amino acids. Trimming shortened V by 4 bases and J by 0 bases, and 13 bases separated the two germline ends. Germline V gene data show CDR1 as MGHRA and CDR2 as YSYEKL. Written as DNA, the CDR3 is TGCGCCAGCAGCCTTTTTGACCTCAACTCCTACGAGCAGTACTTC. Translation: CASSLFDLNSYEQYF.

This rearrangement joins TRBV28 to TRBJ2-5, with D unresolved. Trimming shortened V by 6 bases and J by 7 bases, and 24 bases separated the two germline ends. The CDR3 runs 16 residues. Germline values: CDR1 MDHEN, CDR2 SYDVKM. The CDR3 DNA reads as TGTGCCAGCAGGCCCACCTATGGGTCGCCAGTCGGGACCCAGTACTTC. As protein: CASRPTYGSPVGTQYF.

This clone has just one count. The chain couples TRBV5-5 to TRBJ2-7; a possible D gene is TRBD2 (7 bases). Trimming shortened V by 0 bases and J by 3 bases, and 22 bases separated the two germline ends. The CDR3 extends over 18 amino acids. The germline V gene encodes CDR1 SGHKS and CDR2 YYEKEE (reference sequence). CDR3 amino acids: CASSLAGGQAGAHYEQYF. The CDR3 nucleotides read TGTGCCAGCAGCTTGGCGGGGGGCCAGGCAGGGGCACACTACGAGCAGTACTTC.

The chain carries TRBV7-6 and TRBJ2-7; D tentatively fits TRBD1 or TRBD2 (7 bases each). The ends were cut back, 3 bases at V and 1 base at J, with 13 bases in the middle. The CDR3 sequence is 15 residues long. Germline V gene data show CDR1 as SGHVS and CDR2 as FNYEAQ. The CDR3 nucleotides are TGTGCCAGCAGCTTGGGCCAGGGGGGGTCCTACGAGCAGTACTTC. It translates to CASSLGQGGSYEQYF.

The chain combines TRBV6-5 with TRBJ1-1; D gene uncertain. Deletions cut 3 bases from V and 0 bases from J, with 11 bases between. This CDR3 has 15 residues. CDR1 MNHEY and CDR2 SVGAGI come from the germline V gene. The CDR3 sequence: CASSYLTAMNTEAFF. CDR3 nucleotide sequence: TGTGCCAGCAGTTATCTAACAGCTATGAACACTGAAGCTTTCTTT.

The gene calls are TRBV15 and TRBJ2-6, with TRBD2 as a possible D gene (5 bases). This CDR3 has 16 residues. V lost 0 bases, J lost 2 bases, and 8 bases lay in between. The V gene's germline CDR1 is LNHNV and CDR2 YYDKDF (reference sequence). CDR3 in DNA: TGTGCCACCAGCAGAGAGTACGGGACTGGGGCCAACGTCCTGACTTTC. Translation: CATSREYGTGANVLTF. Full variable domain (missing parts from reference TRBV15 and TRBJ2-6): DAMVIQNPRYQVTQFGKPVTLSCSQTLNHNVMYWYQQKSSQAPKLLFHYYDKDFNNEADTPDNFQSRRPNTSFCFLDIRSPGLGDTAMYLCATSREYGTGANVLTFGAGSRLTVL.

This clone has just one count. This chain joins TRBV7-9 and TRBJ2-7, with 11 bases identical to TRBD2. The CDR3 consists of 15 residues. V shed 5 bases and J 2 bases; nucleotides not matched to a gene: 5. In germline, CDR1 is SEHNR, CDR2 FQNEAQ (reference sequence). The CDR3 spells CASSRLAGIAYEQYF. The CDR3 DNA follows: TGTGCCAGCAGCCGACTAGCGGGGATCGCCTACGAGCAGTACTTC.